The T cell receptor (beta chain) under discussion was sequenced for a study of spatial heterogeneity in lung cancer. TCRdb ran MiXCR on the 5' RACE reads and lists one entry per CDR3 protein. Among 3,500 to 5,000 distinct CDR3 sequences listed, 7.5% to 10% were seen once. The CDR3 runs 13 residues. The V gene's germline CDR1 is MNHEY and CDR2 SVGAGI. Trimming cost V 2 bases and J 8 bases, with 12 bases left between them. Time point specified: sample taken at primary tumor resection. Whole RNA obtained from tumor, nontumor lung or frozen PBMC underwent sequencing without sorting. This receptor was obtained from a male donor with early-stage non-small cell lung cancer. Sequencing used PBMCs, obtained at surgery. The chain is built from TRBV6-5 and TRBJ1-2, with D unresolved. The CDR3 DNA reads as TGTGCCAGCAGTTACGGTCCAAGAATGGGCTACACCTTC. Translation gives CASSYGPRMGYTF.